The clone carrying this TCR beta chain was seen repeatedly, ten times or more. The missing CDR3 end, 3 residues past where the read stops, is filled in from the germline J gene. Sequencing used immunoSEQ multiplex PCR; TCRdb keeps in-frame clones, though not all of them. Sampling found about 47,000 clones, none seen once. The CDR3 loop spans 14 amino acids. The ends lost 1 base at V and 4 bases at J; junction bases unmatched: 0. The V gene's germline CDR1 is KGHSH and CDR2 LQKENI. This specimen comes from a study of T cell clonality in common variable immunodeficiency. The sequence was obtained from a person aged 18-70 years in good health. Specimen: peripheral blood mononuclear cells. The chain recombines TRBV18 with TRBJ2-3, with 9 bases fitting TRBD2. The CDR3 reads CASSPLAGADTQYF. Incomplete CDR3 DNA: TGTGCCAGCTCACCACTAGCGGGGGCAGATACG.